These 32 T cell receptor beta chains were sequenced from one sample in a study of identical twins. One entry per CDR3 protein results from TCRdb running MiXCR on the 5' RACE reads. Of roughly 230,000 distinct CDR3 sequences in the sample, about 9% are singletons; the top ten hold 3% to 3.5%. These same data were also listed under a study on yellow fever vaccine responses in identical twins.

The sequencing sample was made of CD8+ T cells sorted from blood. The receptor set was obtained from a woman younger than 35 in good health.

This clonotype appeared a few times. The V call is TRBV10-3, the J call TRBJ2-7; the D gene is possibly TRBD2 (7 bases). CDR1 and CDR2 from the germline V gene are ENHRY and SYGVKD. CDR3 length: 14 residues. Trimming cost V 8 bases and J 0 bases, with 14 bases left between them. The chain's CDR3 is CAIQGTMSSYEQYF. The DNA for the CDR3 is TGTGCCATCCAGGGGACTATGAGCTCCTACGAGCAGTACTTC.

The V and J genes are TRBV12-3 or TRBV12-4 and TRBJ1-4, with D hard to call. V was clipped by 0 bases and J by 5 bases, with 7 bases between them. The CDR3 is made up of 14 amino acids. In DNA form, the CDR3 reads TGTGCCAGCAGTTTAGCGCCGTCCAATGAAAAACTGTTTTTT. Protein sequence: CASSLAPSNEKLFF.

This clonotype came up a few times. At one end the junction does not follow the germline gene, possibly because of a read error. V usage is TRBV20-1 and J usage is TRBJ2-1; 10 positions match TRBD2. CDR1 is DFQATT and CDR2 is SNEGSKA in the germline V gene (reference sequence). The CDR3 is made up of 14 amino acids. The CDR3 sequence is CSARGAGGRNEQFF. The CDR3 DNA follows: TGCAGTGCCAGAGGAGCGGGAGGGAGGAATGAGCAGTTCTTC.

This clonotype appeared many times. The CDR3 region has the DNA TGTGCCACCGGTGAAGATCCCTCTGGGGCCAACGTCCTGACTTTC. It encodes CATGEDPSGANVLTF. V is TRBV15 and J is TRBJ2-6; unclear D gene. V dropped 8 bases and J dropped 0 bases, with 11 bases sitting between them. The CDR3 sequence is 15 residues long. Germline V gene lookup returns CDR1 LNHNV and CDR2 YYDKDF (reference sequence).

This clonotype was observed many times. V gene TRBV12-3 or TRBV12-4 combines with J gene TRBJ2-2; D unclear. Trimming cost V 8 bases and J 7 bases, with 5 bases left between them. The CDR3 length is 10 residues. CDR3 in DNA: TGTGCCAGCTTTGACGGGGAGCTGTTTTTT. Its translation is CASFDGELFF.

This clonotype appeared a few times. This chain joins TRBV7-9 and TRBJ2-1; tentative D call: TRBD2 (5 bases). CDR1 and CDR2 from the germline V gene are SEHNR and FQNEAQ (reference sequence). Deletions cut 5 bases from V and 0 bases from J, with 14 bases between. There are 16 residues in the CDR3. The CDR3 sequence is CASSPRELSSYNEQFF. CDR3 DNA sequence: TGTGCCAGCAGCCCGAGGGAGCTAAGCTCCTACAATGAGCAGTTCTTC.

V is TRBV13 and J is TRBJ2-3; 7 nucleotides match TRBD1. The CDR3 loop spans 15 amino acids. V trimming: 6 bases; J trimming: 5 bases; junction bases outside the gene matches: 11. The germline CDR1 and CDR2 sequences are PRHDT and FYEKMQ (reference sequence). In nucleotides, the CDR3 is TGTGCCAGCAGACCCAGACAGGGACGGCTAGATACGCAGTATTTT. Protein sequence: CASRPRQGRLDTQYF.

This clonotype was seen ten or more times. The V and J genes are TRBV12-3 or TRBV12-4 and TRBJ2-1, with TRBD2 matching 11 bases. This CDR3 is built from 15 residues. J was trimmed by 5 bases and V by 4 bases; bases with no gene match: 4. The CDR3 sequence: CASSSGTSGNNEQFF. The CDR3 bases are TGTGCCAGCAGTTCCGGGACTAGCGGAAACAATGAGCAGTTCTTC.

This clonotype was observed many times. CDR3 sequence: CASSWRDGTYNEQFF. CDR3 coding DNA: TGTGCCAGCAGTTGGAGGGATGGTACCTACAATGAGCAGTTCTTC. The chain links TRBV28 to TRBJ2-1; D is possibly TRBD2 (6 bases). The ends were cut back, 4 bases at V and 2 bases at J, with 12 bases in the middle. Germline-derived CDR1 and CDR2 are MDHEN and SYDVKM. CDR3 length equals 15 residues.

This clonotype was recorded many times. The CDR3 region has the DNA TGCAGCGTTGTCCTGTCGACCGGGGAGCTGTTTTTT. Protein: CSVVLSTGELFF. The gene calls are TRBV29-1 and TRBJ2-2; D not resolved. V lost 4 bases and J lost 5, with 8 bases in between. CDR1 SQVTM and CDR2 ANQGSEA come from the germline V gene. This CDR3 is 12 amino acids long.

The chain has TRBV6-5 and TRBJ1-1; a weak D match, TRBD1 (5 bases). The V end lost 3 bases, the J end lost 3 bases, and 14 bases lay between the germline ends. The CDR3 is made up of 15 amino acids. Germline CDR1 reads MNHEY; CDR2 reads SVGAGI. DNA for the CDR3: TGTGCCAGCAGTTATGGTACAGGCGGGGACACTGAAGCTTTCTTT. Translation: CASSYGTGGDTEAFF.

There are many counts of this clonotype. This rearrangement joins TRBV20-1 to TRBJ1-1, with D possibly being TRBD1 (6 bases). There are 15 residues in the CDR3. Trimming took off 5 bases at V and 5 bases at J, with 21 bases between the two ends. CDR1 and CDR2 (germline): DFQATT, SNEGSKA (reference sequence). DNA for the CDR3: TGCAGTGCTGGGGAGGGGGGCAGGGATGTGACTGAAGCTTTCTTT. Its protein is CSAGEGGRDVTEAFF.

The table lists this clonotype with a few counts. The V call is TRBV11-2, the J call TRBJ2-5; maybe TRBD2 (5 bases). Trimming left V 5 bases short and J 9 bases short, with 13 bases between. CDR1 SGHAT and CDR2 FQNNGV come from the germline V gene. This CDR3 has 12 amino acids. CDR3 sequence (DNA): TGTGCCAGCAGCGGCGCTAGCCAGGCCCAGTACTTC. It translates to CASSGASQAQYF.

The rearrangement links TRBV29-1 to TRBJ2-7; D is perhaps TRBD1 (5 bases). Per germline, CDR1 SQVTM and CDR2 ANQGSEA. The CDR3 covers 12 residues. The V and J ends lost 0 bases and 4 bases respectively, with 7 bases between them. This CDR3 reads CSVEEGEYEQYF. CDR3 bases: TGCAGCGTTGAAGAAGGGGAATACGAGCAGTACTTC.

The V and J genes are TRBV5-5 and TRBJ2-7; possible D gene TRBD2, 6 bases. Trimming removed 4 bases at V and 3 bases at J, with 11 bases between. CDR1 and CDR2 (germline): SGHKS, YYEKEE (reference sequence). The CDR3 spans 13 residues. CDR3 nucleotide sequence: TGTGCCAGCAGCCGGGACTTGCACTACGAGCAGTACTTC. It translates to CASSRDLHYEQYF. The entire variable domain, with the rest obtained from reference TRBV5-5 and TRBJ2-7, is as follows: DAGVTQSPTHLIKTRGQQVTLRCSPISGHKSVSWYQQVLGQGPQFIFQYYEKEERGRGNFPDRFSARQFPNYSSELNVNALLLGDSALYLCASSRDLHYEQYFGPGTRLTVT.

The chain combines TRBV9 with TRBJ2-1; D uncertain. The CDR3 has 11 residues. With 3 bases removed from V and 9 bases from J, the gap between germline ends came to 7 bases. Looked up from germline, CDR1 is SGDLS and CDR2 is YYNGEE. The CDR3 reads CASSDGAEQFF. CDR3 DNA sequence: TGTGCCAGCAGCGATGGCGCTGAGCAGTTCTTC.

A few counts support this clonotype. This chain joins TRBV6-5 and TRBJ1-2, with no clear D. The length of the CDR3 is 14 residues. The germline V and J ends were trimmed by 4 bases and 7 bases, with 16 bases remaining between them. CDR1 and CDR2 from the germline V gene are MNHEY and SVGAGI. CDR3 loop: CASSSSWPPPGYTF. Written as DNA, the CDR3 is TGTGCCAGCAGTTCCAGTTGGCCCCCCCCTGGCTACACCTTC.

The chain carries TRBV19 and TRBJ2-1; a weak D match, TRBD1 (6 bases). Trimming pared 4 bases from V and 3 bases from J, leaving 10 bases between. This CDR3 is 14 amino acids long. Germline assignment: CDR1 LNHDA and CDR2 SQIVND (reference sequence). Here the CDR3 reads CASSKDSRYNEQFF. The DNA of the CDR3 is TGTGCCAGTAGTAAGGACAGTCGCTACAATGAGCAGTTCTTC.

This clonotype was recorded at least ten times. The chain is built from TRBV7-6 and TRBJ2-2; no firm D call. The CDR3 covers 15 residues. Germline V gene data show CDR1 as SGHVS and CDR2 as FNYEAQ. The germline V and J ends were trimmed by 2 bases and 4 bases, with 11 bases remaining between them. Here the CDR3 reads CASSLPGTSTGELFF. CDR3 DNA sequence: TGTGCCAGCAGCTTACCAGGCACCAGCACCGGGGAGCTGTTTTTT. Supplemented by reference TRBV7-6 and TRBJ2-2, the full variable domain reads GAGVSQSPRYKVTKRGQDVALRCDPISGHVSLYWYRQALGQGPEFLTYFNYEAQQDKSGLPNDRFSAERPEGSISTLTIQRTEQRDSAMYRCASSLPGTSTGELFFGEGSRLTVL.

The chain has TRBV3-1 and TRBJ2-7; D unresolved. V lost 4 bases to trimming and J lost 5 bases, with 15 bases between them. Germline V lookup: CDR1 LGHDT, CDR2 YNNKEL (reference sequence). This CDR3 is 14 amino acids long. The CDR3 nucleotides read TGTGCCAGCAGCCCCCTTCAAGTTGGCGACGAGCAGTACTTC. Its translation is CASSPLQVGDEQYF.

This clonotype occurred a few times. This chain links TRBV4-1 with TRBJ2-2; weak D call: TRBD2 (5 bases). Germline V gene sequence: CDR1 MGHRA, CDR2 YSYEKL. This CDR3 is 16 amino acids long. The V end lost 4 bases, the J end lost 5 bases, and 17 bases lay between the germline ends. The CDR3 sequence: CASSPASPRGTGELFF. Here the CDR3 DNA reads TGCGCCAGCAGCCCCGCTTCCCCTCGGGGTACCGGGGAGCTGTTTTTT.

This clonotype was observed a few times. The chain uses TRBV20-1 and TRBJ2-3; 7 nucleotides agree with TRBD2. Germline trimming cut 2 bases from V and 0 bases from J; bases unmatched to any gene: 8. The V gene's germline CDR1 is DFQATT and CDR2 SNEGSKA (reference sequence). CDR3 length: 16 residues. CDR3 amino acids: CSARMERDLSTDTQYF. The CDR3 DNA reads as TGCAGTGCTAGAATGGAGCGGGACCTGAGCACAGATACGCAGTATTTT.

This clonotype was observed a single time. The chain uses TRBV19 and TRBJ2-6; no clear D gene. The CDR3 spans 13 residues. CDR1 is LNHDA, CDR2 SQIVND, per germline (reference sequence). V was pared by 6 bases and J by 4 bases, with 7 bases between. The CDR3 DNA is TGTGCCAGTAGCTATGTGGGGGCCAACGTCCTGACTTTC. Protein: CASSYVGANVLTF.

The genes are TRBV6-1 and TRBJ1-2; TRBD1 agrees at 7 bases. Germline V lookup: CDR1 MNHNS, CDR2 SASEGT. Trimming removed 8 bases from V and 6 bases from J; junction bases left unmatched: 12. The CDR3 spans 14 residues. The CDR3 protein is CASGTTGRRDGYTF. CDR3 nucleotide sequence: TGTGCCAGCGGAACGACAGGGAGAAGGGATGGCTACACCTTC.

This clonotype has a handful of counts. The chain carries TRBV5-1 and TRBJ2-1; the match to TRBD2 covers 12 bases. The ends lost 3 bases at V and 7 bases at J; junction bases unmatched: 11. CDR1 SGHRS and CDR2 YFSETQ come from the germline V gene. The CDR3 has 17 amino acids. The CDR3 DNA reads TGCGCCAGCAGCTCGCGACTAGCGGGAGTCACTAATAATGAGCAGTTCTTC. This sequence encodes CASSSRLAGVTNNEQFF.

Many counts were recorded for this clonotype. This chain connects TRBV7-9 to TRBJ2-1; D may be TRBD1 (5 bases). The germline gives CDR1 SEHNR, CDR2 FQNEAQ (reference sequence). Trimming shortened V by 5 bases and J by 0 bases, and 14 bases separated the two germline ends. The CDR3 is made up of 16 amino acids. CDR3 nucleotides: TGTGCCAGCAGCAGCGACAGCTTTCTCTCCTACAATGAGCAGTTCTTC. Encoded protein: CASSSDSFLSYNEQFF.

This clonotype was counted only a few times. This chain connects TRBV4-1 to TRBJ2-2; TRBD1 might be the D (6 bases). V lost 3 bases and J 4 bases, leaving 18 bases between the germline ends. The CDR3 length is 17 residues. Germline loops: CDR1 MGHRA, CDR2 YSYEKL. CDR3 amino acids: CASSQSLMGAVTGELFF. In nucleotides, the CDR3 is TGCGCCAGCAGCCAGTCCCTAATGGGGGCGGTCACCGGGGAGCTGTTTTTT.

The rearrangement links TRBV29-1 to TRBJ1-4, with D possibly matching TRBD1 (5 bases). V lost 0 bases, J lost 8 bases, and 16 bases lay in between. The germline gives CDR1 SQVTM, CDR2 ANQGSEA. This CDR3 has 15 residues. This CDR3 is CSVEEVDSVAEKLFF. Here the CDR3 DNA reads TGCAGCGTTGAAGAGGTCGACAGCGTAGCGGAAAAACTGTTTTTT.

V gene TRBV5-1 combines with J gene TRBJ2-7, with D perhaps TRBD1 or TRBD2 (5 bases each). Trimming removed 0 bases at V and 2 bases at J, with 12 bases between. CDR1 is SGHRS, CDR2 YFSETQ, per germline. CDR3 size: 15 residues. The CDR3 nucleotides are TGCGCCAGCAGCTTGGATGTCGGGGACCCCTACGAGCAGTACTTC. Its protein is CASSLDVGDPYEQYF.

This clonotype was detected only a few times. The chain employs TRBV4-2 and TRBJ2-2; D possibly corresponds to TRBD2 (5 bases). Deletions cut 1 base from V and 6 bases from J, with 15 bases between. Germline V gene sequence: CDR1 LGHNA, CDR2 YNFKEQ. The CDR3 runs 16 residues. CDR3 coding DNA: TGTGCCAGCAGCCAAGCGATGGGTGAGGGCTCCGGGGAGCTGTTTTTT. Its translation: CASSQAMGEGSGELFF.

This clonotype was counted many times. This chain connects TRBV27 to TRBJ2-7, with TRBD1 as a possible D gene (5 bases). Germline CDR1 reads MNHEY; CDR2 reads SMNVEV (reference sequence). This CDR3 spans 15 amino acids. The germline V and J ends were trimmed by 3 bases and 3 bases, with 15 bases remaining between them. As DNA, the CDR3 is TGTGCCAGCAGTTTTGATGGGGCGTTAAACTACGAGCAGTACTTC. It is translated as CASSFDGALNYEQYF.

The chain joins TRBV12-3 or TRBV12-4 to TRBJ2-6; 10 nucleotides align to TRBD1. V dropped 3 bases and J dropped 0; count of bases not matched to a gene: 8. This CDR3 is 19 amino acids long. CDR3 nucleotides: TGTGCCAGCAGTTTTGGACAGGGGGGCCCCCCCTCTGGGGCCAACGTCCTGACTTTC. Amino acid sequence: CASSFGQGGPPSGANVLTF.